Each of the 2 T cell receptor beta chains below was sequenced from the same sample in a study of regulatory T cells in long-lasting Graves disease. To make TCR beta libraries, researchers used iRepertoire HTBI primers and Arm-PCR of CDR3 regions. TCRdb reanalysed the multiplex PCR reads using MiXCR and keeps one entry per CDR3 protein. The data contain about 470,000 distinct CDR3 sequences, roughly 21% of them seen just once; the ten biggest clones take up roughly 7%. Documented time point: persistent/refractory GD, antithyroid drugs over 5 years with positive TRAb. There was RNA extracted from PBMCs, and the TCR library was made from it. The starting material was peripheral blood mononuclear cells (PBMCs), obtained when the disease was refractory, from a patient treated with antithyroid drugs. The receptors were sampled from a female donor with Graves disease.

Many counts were recorded for this clonotype. The chain links TRBV10-3 to TRBJ1-5; D gene uncertain. Germline V gene lookup returns CDR1 ENHRY and CDR2 SYGVKD. The CDR3 extends over 14 amino acids. The V end lost 4 bases, the J end lost 4 bases, and 11 bases lay between the germline ends. CDR3 bases: TGTGCCATCAGTGCCGGTGTGGGTAATCAGCCCCAGCATTTT. Translating gives CAISAGVGNQPQHF.

This clonotype appeared a few times. The gene calls are TRBV28 and TRBJ2-7; D is tentatively TRBD1 or TRBD2 (6 bases each). The germline V gene encodes CDR1 MDHEN and CDR2 SYDVKM. The CDR3 covers 14 residues. Trimming removed 3 bases at V and 9 bases at J, with 18 bases between. This CDR3 reads CASSLGPAGGVQYF. CDR3 bases: TGTGCCAGCAGTTTGGGCCCGGCCGGGGGCGTGCAGTACTTC.